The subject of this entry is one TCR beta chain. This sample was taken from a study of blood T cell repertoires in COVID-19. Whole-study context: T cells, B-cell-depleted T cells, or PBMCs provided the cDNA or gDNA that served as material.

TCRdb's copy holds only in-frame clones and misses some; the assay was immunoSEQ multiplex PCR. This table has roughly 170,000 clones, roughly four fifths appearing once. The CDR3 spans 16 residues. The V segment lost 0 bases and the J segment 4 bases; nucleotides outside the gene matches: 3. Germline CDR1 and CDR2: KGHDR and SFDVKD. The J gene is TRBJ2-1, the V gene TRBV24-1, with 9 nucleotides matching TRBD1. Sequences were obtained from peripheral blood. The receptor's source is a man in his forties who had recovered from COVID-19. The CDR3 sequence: CATSDLHRGPYNEQFF. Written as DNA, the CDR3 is TGTGCCACCAGTGATTTGCACAGGGGGCCATACAATGAGCAGTTCTTC.